This T cell receptor beta chain was retrieved from a study of blood T cell repertoires in COVID-19. Study information: The origin of the acute and convalescent COVID-19 samples was the United States, Italy and Spain. From T cells, B-cell-depleted T cells, or PBMCs came the material, which was cDNA or gDNA.

Study processing details: Amplification of reference gene primers provided the estimated nucleated cell counts. Clones were sequenced by immunoSEQ multiplex PCR, and TCRdb holds only the in-frame ones, with some missing. Clonal size and the V and J genes are those of that table, whereas D and trimming came from the DNA. The repertoire holds 62,000 or so clones, with roughly 89% as singletons. After removal of 2 bases from V and 3 bases from J, the junction contained 15 bases not matched to a gene. The germline V gene encodes CDR1 MNHEY and CDR2 SMNVEV (reference sequence). CDR3 length: 19 amino acids.

The source is a man aged 45-65 years with active COVID-19. The sequencing sample was made of peripheral blood. The V gene is TRBV27, the J gene TRBJ2-5, with 10 bases fitting TRBD2. CDR3 loop: CASSLRGPSGGTLKETQYF. As DNA, the CDR3 is TGTGCCAGCAGTTTAAGAGGGCCTAGCGGGGGAACCCTCAAAGAGACCCAGTACTTC.